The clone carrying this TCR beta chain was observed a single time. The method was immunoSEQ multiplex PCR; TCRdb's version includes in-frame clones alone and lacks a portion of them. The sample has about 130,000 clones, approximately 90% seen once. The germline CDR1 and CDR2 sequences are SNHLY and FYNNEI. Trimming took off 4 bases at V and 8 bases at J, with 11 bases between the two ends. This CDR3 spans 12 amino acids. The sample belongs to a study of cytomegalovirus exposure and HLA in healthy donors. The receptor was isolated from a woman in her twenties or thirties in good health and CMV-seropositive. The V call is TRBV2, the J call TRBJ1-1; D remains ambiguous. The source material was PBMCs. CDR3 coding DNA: TGTGCCAGCAGTGTACGGGGAGGCGAAGCTTTCTTT. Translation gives CASSVRGGEAFF.